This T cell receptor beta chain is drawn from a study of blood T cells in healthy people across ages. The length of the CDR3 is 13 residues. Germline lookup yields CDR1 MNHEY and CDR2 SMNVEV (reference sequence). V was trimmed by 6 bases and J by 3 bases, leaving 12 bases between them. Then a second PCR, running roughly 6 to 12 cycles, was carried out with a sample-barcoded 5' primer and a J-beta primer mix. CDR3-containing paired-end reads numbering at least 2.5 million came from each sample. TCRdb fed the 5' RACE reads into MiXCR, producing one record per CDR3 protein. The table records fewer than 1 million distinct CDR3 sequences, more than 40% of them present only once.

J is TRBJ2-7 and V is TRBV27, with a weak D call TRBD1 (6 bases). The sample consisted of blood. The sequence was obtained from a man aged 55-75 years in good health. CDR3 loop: CASSPTGFYEQYF. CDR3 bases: TGTGCCAGCAGCCCCACAGGGTTCTACGAGCAGTACTTC.